This TCR beta chain stems from a study of OX40 agonist ivuxolimab in advanced cancers. Across the whole study: The mean age was 60 years, ranging from about 23 to 79, with more than 70% of participants male. Points from the study as a whole: Compared with CD4+, CD8+ T cells on average had more expanded clones.

Details on this clone: What it recognizes is unknown.

Trimming took 0 bases from V and 4 from J, leaving 15 bases between them. The V gene's germline CDR1 is GTSNPN and CDR2 SVGIG (reference sequence). The CDR3 sequence is 15 residues long. Patients were ineligible given autoimmune disease history or systemic immunosuppression. Produced via immunoSEQ multiplex PCR; TCRdb's table is partial and in-frame only. The top ten hold more than 20% of the sample, which has 55,000 to 65,000 clones, 80% to 95% seen once. The specimen was CD4+ or CD8+ T cells sorted from blood, collected in a trial of the OX40 agonist ivuxolimab. The J gene is TRBJ1-1, the V gene TRBV30; D remains ambiguous. The origin of this receptor is an adult with an advanced solid tumor such as melanoma, head and neck, liver or kidney cancer. This CDR3 is CAWSVIGPISTEAFF. The DNA for the CDR3 is TGTGCCTGGAGTGTGATAGGGCCCATCTCCACTGAAGCTTTCTTT.